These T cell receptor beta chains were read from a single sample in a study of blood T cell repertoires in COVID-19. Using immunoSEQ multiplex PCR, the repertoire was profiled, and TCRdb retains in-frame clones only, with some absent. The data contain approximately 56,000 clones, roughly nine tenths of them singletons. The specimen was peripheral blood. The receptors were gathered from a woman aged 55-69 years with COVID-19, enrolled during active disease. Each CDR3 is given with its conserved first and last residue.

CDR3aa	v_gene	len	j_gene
CASSPKQGSGFNEQFF	TRBV14	16	TRBJ2-1
CASSPPGSSLYNEQFF	TRBV9	16	TRBJ2-1
CSVEDPTRGEQYF	TRBV29-1	13	TRBJ2-7
CASQGLPYNEQFF	TRBV7-2	13	TRBJ2-1
CASSSRTAGNTEAFF	TRBV19	15	TRBJ1-1
CASSFSDYNSPLHF	TRBV27	14	TRBJ1-6
CASSLGASQETQYF	TRBV13	14	TRBJ2-5
CAWSVRGRLYEQYF	TRBV30	14	TRBJ2-7
CASSDTGLNEQFF	TRBV2	13	TRBJ2-1
CSVAGHVNTEAFF	TRBV29-1	13	TRBJ1-1
CAWSAGGRRGYTF	TRBV30	13	TRBJ1-2
CASMDSGGSSYNEQFF	TRBV7-9	16	TRBJ2-1
CASSLFSGGGLYNEQFF	TRBV7-7	17	TRBJ2-1
CAWGHTYEQYF	TRBV30	11	TRBJ2-7
CASSPTGTTSNYGYTF	TRBV28	16	TRBJ1-2
CASRQIRGGTEAFF	TRBV27	14	TRBJ1-1
CASKLKDSTYTGELFF	TRBV27	16	TRBJ2-2
CASSYGGLSTDTQYF	TRBV6-5	15	TRBJ2-3
CASSLMGAGHNEQFF	TRBV28	15	TRBJ2-1
CSGNGGGSSYNEQFF	TRBV29-1	15	TRBJ2-1
CAWSPSPGQTTFSYNSPLHF	TRBV30	20	TRBJ1-6
CASSLRETGMHTDTQYF	TRBV28	17	TRBJ2-3
CASRKSGGNQPQHF	TRBV28	14	TRBJ1-5
CASSYARFGNTIYF	TRBV27	14	TRBJ1-3
CASSPDRGLGTEAFF	TRBV27	15	TRBJ1-1